A single T cell receptor beta chain is shown here with its context. Its antigen is still unknown. This entry is derived from a study of cytomegalovirus exposure and HLA in healthy donors. Turning to the study itself: Earlier, roughly 180 million T cells were analyzed, and 90 million to 140 million unique TCR beta sequences were found among them.

Use of 60 Vbeta and 13 Jbeta primers characterized the PCR. Method: immunoSEQ multiplex PCR; TCRdb's copy keeps in-frame clones and lacks some. The sample includes approximately 110,000 clones, 74% of them seen just once. Trimming removed 5 bases from V and 7 bases from J, with 11 bases in between. In germline, CDR1 is SGHNT, CDR2 YENEEA. The CDR3 is 12 residues long. Regarding the study as a whole: TRBV6-2, TRBV6-3 and some other V segments were unresolvable in 87-base-pair reads. A later analysis showed TCR association rates differing by HLA locus, peaking at DRB1 and lowest at HLA-C.

The sequencing input was PBMCs. The TCR originated in a woman in her thirties or forties in good health and CMV-seropositive. V gene TRBV11-3 combines with J gene TRBJ1-1; tentative D call: TRBD1 (6 bases). CDR3 coding DNA: TGTGCCAGCAGCGTCAGGGGTTATGAAGCTTTCTTT. It encodes CASSVRGYEAFF.